This T cell receptor beta chain was profiled in a study of T cell responses to AZD1222 COVID-19 vaccine. CDR1 and CDR2 (germline): MNHEY, SVGAGI. The length of the CDR3 is 13 residues. Trimming took 6 bases from V and 6 from J, leaving 14 bases between them. Sequencing was performed with immunoSEQ multiplex PCR; in TCRdb, only in-frame clones are kept and a portion is missing. The top ten hold approximately 12% of the sample, which has over 95,000 clones, approximately 90% seen once. Notes on this clone: Its matching antigen is unknown.

General study results and limits: White British ancestry dominated among donors, who included more females, and clonal diversity was possibly underestimated. Nearly half of spike-specific TCRs reportedly go after variant regions that carry no mutations. Across spike, vaccine-associated CD4 TCRs were found, dominant at 160-218 and 743-854.

Sequenced here: peripheral blood, sampled on day 0 of AZD1222 vaccination. The V gene is TRBV6-5, the J gene TRBJ1-2; D gene unclear. This TCR was recovered from an adult in good health. The CDR3 coding sequence is TGTGCCAGCAGCCTTACAGCCCAGCATGGCTACACCTTC. This encodes CASSLTAQHGYTF.